This T cell receptor (beta chain) was observed in a study of cytotoxic CD8 clonotypes in ibrutinib-treated CLL. Whole-study findings and limits: Clonality went higher at ibrutinib response and then dropped back toward baseline at progression.

In regard to this clone: Its specificity is not known.

The method was immunoSEQ multiplex PCR; TCRdb's version includes in-frame clones alone and lacks a portion of them. The table includes 90,000 to 95,000 clones, around 77% detected once. This CDR3 has 18 amino acids. Trimming left V 1 base short and J 0 bases short, with 16 bases between. In germline, CDR1 is MGHRA, CDR2 YSYEKL. The chain recombines TRBV4-1 with TRBJ2-1; D is possibly TRBD2 (6 bases). The sequence derives from a human donor with chronic lymphocytic leukemia. The source material was PBMCs, sampled after 24 months of ibrutinib treatment. The CDR3 spells CASSQGLLAYSSYNEQFF. In DNA, the CDR3 is TGCGCCAGCAGCCAAGGCCTACTAGCTTATAGCTCCTACAATGAGCAGTTCTTC.